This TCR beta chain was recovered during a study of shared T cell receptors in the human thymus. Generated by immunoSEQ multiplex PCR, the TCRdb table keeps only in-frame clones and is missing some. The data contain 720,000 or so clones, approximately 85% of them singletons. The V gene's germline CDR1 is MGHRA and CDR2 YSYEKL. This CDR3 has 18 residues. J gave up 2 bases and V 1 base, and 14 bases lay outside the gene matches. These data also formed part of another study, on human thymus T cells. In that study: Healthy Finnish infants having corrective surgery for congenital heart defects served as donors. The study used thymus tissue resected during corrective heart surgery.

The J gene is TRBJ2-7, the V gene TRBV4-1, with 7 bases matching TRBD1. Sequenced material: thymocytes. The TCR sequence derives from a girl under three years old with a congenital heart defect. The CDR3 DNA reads TGCGCCAGCAGCCAAGCCCCCGGGACAGCTTCTTCAACCTACGAGCAGTACTTC. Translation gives CASSQAPGTASSTYEQYF.